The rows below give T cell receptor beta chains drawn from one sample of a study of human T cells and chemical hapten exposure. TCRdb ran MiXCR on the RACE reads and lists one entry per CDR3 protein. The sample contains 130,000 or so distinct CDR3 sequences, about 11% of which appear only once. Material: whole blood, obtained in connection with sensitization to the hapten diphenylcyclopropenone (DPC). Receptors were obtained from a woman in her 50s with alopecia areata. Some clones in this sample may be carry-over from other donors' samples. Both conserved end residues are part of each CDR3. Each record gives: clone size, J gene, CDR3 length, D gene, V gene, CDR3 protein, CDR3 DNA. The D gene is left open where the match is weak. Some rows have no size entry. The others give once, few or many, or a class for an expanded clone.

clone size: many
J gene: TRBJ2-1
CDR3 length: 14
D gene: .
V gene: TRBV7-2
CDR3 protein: CASSLVMGDNEQFF
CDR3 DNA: TGTGCCAGCAGCTTAGTTATGGGGGACAATGAGCAGTTCTTC

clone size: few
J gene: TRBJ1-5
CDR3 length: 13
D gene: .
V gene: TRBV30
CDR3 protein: CAWSVSTGQPQHF
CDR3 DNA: TGTGCCTGGAGTGTAAGTACAGGACAGCCCCAGCATTTT

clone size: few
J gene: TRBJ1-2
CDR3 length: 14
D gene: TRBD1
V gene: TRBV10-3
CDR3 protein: CAIKGGQGNYGYTF
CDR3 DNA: TGTGCCATCAAGGGGGGACAGGGGAACTATGGCTACACCTTC

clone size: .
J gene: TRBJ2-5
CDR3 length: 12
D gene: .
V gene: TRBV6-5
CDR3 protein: CASSSVRETQYF
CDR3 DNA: TGTGCCAGCAGTTCTGTGAGGGAGACCCAGTACTTC

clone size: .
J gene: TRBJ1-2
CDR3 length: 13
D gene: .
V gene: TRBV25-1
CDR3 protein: CASSDGGPYGYTF
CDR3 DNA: TGTGCCAGCAGTGATGGGGGACCCTATGGCTACACCTTC

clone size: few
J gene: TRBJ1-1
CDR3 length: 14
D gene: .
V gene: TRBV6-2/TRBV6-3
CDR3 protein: CASSYSRDDSEAFF
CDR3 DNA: TGTGCCAGCAGTTACAGTCGGGACGACTCTGAAGCTTTCTTT

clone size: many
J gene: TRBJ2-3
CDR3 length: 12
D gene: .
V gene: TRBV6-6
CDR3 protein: CASSPPERTQYF
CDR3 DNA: TGTGCCAGCAGTCCGCCCGAGCGAACGCAGTATTTT

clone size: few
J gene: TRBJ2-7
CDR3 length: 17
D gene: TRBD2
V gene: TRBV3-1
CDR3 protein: CASSAGTSGSRLYEQYF
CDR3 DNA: TGTGCCAGCAGCGCCGGGACTAGCGGGAGCCGCCTCTACGAGCAGTACTTC

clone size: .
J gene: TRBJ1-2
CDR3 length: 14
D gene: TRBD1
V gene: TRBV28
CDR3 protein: CASLRDRINYGYTF
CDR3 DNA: TGTGCCAGCCTGAGGGACAGGATTAACTATGGCTACACCTTC

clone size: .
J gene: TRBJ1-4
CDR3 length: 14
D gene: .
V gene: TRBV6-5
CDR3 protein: CASSYSALDEKLFF
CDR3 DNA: TGTGCCAGCAGTTACTCCGCGCTAGATGAAAAACTGTTTTTT

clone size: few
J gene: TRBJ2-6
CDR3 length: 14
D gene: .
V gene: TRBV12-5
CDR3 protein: CASGLGSGANVLTF
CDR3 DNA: TGTGCTAGTGGTTTAGGCTCTGGGGCCAACGTCCTGACTTTC

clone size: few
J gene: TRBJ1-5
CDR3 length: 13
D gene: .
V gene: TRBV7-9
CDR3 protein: CASSLTAEPPQHF
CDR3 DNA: TGTGCCAGCAGCTTAACGGCGGAGCCCCCCCAGCATTTT

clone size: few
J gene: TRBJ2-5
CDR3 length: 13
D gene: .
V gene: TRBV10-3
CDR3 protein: CAISIGEGETQYF
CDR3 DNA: TGTGCCATCAGTATTGGCGAGGGGGAGACCCAGTACTTC

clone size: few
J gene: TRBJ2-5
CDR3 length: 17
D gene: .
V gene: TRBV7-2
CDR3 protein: CASSLYPSIGLQETQYF
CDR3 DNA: TGTGCCAGCAGCTTATACCCCTCGATTGGACTCCAAGAGACCCAGTACTTC

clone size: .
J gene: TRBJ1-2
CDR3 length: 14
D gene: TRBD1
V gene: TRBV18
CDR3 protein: CASSPPDRAYGYTF
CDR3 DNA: TGTGCCAGCTCACCACCGGACAGGGCTTATGGCTACACCTTC

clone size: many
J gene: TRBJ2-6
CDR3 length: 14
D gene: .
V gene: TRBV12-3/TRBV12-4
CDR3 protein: CASAWTAGANVLTF
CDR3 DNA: TGTGCCAGCGCCTGGACTGCTGGGGCCAACGTCCTGACTTTC

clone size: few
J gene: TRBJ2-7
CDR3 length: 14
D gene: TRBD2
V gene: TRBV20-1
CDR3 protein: CSAVSGGVSYEQYF
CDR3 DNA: TGCAGTGCTGTTAGCGGGGGGGTCTCCTACGAGCAGTACTTC

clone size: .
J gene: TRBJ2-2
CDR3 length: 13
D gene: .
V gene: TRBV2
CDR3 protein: CASSTGNTGELFF
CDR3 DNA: TGTGCCAGCAGTACAGGAAACACCGGGGAGCTGTTTTTT

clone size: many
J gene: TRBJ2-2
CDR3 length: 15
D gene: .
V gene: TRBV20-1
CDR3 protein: CSATTGTPNTGELFF
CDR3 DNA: TGCAGTGCTACGACCGGGACACCGAACACCGGGGAGCTGTTTTTT

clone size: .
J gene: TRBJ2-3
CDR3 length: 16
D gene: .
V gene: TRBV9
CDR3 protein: CASSGYGRGATDTQYF
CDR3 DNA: TGTGCCAGCAGCGGTTACGGACGGGGGGCCACAGATACGCAGTATTTT

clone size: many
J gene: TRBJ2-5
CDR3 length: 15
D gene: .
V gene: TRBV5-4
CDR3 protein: CASSPAGTLQETQYF
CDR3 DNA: TGTGCCAGCAGCCCGGCCGGGACACTCCAAGAGACCCAGTACTTC

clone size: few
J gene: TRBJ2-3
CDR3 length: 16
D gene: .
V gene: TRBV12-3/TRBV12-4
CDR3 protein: CASSLVSGTSTDTQYF
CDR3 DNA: TGTGCCAGCAGTTTAGTATCGGGTACTAGCACAGATACGCAGTATTTT

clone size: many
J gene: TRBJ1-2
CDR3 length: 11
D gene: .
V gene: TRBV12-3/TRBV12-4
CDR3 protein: CASNTGNGYTF
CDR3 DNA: TGTGCCAGCAATACAGGGAATGGCTACACCTTC

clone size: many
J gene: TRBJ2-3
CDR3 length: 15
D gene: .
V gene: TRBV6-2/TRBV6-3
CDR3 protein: CASSPPVWDTDTQYF
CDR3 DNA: TGTGCCAGCAGCCCGCCCGTCTGGGACACAGATACGCAGTATTTT

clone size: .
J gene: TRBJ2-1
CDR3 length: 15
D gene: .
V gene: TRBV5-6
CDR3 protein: CASSLGDSMWNEQFF
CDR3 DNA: TGTGCCAGCAGCTTGGGGGACTCCATGTGGAATGAGCAGTTCTTC

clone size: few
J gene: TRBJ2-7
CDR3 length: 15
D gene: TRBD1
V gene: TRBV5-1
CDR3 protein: CASSSSTGNLYEQYF
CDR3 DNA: TGCGCCAGCAGCTCCTCGACAGGGAACCTCTACGAGCAGTACTTC

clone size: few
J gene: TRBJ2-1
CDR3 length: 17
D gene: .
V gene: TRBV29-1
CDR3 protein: CSVVKPTLGVSYNEQFF
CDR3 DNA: TGCAGCGTTGTTAAGCCCACTCTGGGGGTTTCCTACAATGAGCAGTTCTTC

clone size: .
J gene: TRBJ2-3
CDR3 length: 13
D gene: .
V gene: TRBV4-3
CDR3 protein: CASSQVTGDTQYF
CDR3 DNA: TGCGCCAGCAGCCAGGTGACTGGAGATACGCAGTATTTT

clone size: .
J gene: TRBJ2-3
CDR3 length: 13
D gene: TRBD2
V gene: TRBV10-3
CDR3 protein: CAIMRGNTDTQYF
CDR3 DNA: TGTGCCATTATGCGGGGGAATACAGATACGCAGTATTTT

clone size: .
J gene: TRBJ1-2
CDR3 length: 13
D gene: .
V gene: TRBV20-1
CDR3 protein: CSAPPTASYGYTF
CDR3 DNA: TGCAGTGCTCCTCCGACAGCCAGCTATGGCTACACCTTC

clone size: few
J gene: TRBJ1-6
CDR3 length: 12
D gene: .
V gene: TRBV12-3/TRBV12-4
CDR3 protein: CASGQGYSPLHF
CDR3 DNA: TGTGCCAGCGGGCAGGGTTACTCACCCCTCCACTTT

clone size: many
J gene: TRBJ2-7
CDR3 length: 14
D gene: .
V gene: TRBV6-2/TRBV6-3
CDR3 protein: CASSPGTEPYEQYF
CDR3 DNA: TGTGCCAGCAGTCCCGGGACGGAGCCCTACGAGCAGTACTTC

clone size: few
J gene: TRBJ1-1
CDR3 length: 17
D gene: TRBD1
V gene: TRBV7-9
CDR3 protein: CASSLAALTGARAEAFF
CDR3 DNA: TGTGCCAGCAGCTTAGCGGCTTTGACAGGGGCTAGAGCTGAAGCTTTCTTT

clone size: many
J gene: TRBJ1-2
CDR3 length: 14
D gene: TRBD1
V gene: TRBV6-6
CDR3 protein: CASRLPGQAYGYTF
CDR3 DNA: TGTGCCAGCAGGCTCCCGGGACAGGCATATGGCTACACCTTC

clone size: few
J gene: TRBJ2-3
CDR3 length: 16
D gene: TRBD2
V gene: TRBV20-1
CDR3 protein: CSASNRLAVSTDTQYF
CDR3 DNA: TGCAGTGCTAGTAACCGACTAGCGGTAAGCACAGATACGCAGTATTTT

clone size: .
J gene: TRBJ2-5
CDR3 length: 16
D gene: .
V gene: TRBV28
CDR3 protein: CASSRQLPGAKKTQYF
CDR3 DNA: TGTGCCAGCAGTCGACAACTACCAGGGGCTAAAAAGACCCAGTACTTC

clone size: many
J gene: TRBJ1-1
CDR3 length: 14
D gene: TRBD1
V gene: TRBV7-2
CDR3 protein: CASSSRQGATEAFF
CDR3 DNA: TGTGCCAGCAGCTCTCGACAGGGGGCCACTGAAGCTTTCTTT

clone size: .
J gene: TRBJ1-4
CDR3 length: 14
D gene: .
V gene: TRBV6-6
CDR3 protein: CASSYSQGNEKLFF
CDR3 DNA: TGTGCCAGCAGTTACTCCCAGGGGAACGAAAAACTGTTTTTT

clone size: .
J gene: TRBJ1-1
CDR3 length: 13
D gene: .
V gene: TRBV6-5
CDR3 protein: CASSYGRDQKAFF
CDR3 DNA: TGTGCCAGCAGTTACGGGAGGGACCAGAAAGCTTTCTTT

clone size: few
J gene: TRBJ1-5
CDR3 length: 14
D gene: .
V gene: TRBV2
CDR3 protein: CASSEDLGNQPQHF
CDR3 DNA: TGTGCCAGCAGTGAAGATCTCGGCAATCAGCCCCAGCATTTT

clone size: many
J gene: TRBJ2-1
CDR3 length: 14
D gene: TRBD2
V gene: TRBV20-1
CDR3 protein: CSAIRTSGASGQFF
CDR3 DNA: TGCAGTGCTATACGGACTAGCGGGGCCTCTGGGCAGTTCTTC

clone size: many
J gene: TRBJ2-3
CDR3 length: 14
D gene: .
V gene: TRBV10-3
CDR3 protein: CAISESRGADTQYF
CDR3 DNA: TGTGCCATCAGTGAGTCACGGGGCGCAGATACGCAGTATTTT

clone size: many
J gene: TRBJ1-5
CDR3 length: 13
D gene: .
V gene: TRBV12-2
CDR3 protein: CASRLKTLPYQHF
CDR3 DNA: TGTGCAAGTCGCTTAAAGACCCTACCCTACCAGCATTTT

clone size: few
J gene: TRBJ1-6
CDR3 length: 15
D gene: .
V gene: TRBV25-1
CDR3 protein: CASSGPQGRNSPLHF
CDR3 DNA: TGTGCCAGCAGTGGACCACAGGGTCGTAATTCACCCCTCCACTTT

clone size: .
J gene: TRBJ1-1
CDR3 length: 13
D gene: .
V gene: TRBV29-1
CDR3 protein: CSVDSGMNTEAFF
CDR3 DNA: TGCAGCGTTGACTCTGGCATGAACACTGAAGCTTTCTTT

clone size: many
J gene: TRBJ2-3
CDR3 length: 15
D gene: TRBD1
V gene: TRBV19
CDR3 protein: CASSWETGVKDTQYF
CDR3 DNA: TGTGCCAGTAGTTGGGAGACAGGGGTTAAAGATACGCAGTATTTT

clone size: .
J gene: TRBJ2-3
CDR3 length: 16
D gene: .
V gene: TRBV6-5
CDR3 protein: CASSYSGGTSTDTQYF
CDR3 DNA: TGTGCCAGCAGTTACTCCGGGGGTACTAGCACAGATACGCAGTATTTT

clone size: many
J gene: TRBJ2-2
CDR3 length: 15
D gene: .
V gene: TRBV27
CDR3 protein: CASSPIHESAGELFF
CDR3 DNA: TGTGCCAGCAGTCCCATCCATGAGTCCGCCGGGGAGCTGTTTTTT

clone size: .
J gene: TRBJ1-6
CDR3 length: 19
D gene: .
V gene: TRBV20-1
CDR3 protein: CSARDLWLGTGTYNSPLHF
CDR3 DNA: TGCAGTGCTAGAGATCTGTGGTTGGGCACAGGAACCTATAATTCACCCCTCCACTTT

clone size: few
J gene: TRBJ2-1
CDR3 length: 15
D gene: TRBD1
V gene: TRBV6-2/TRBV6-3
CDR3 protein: CASSYAGQGIVEQFF
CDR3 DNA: TGTGCCAGCAGTTACGCCGGACAGGGGATCGTTGAGCAGTTCTTC

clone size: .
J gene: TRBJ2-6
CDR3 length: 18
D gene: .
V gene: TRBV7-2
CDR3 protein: CASSITRGLGSGANVLTF
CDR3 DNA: TGTGCCAGCAGCATTACCCGGGGTTTGGGCTCTGGGGCCAACGTCCTGACTTTC

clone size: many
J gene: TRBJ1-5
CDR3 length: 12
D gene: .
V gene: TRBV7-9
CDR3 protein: CASSLGGQPQHF
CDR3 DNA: TGTGCCAGCAGCTTAGGGGGACAGCCCCAGCATTTT

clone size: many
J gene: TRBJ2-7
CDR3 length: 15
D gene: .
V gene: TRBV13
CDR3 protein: CASSPGGSASYEQYF
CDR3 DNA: TGTGCCAGCAGCCCGGGCGGTTCGGCCTCCTACGAGCAGTACTTC

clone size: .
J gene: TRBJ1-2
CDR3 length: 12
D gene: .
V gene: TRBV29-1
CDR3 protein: CSVVAGLVGYTF
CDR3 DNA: TGCAGCGTTGTGGCGGGATTGGTCGGCTACACCTTC

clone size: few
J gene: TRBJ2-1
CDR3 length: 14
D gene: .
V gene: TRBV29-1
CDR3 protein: CSVGRGFGHNEQFF
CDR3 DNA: TGCAGCGTTGGTAGGGGATTCGGCCACAATGAGCAGTTCTTC

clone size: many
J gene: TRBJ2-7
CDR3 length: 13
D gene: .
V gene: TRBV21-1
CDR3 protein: CASSKRGVGEQYF
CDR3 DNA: TGTGCCAGCAGCAAAAGAGGCGTGGGGGAGCAGTACTTC

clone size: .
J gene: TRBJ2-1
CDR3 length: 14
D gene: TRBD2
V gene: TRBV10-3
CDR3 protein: CAISEPTSGTRPFF
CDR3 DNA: TGTGCCATCAGTGAGCCAACTAGCGGGACTAGGCCGTTCTTC

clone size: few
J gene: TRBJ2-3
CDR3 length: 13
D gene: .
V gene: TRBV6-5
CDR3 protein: CASSYSSVDTQYF
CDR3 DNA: TGTGCCAGCAGTTACTCGAGTGTAGATACGCAGTATTTT

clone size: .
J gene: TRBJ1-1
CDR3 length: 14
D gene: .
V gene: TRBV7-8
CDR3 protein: CASSLGVRNTEAFF
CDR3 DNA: TGTGCCAGCAGCTTAGGAGTCCGGAACACTGAAGCTTTCTTT

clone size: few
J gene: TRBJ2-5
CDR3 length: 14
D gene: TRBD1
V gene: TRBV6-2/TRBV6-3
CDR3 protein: CASRRTGGMKTQYF
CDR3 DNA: TGTGCCAGCAGAAGGACAGGGGGCATGAAGACCCAGTACTTC